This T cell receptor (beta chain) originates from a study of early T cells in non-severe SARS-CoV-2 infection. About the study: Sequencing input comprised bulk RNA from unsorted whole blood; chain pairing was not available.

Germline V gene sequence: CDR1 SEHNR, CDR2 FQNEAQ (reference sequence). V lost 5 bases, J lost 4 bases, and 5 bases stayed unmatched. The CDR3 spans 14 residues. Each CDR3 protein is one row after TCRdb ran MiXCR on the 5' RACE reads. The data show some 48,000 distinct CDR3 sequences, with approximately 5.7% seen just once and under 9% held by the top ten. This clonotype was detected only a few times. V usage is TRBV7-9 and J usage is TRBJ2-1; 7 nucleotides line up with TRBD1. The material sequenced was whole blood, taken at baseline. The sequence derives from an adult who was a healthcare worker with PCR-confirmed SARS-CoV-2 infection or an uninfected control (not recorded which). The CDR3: CASSEGTVYNEQFF. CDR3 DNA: TGTGCCAGCAGCGAAGGGACAGTTTACAATGAGCAGTTCTTC.